What follows is one T cell receptor beta chain and its context. Antigen specificity is unknown. The entry originates in a study of cytomegalovirus exposure and HLA in healthy donors. Overall study findings and caveats: Associated with HLA alleles at 0.05 false discovery rate in a later analysis were approximately 17,000 TCR beta sequences.

The study ran its PCR with 60 Vbeta and 13 Jbeta primers. Sequencing used immunoSEQ multiplex PCR; TCRdb keeps in-frame clones, though not all of them. This sample carries around 100,000 clones, roughly 85% of them seen once, and the ten largest clones take 3.1%. J gave up 8 bases and V 0 bases, and 4 bases lay outside the gene matches. This CDR3 spans 15 amino acids. The germline V gene has CDR1 LGHNA and CDR2 YSLEER. The receptor's source is a woman aged 40 to 50 in good health and CMV-seronegative. Sequences were obtained from PBMCs. The genes are TRBV4-3 and TRBJ1-4; 9 bases agree with TRBD1. CDR3: CASSQDTGTGEKLFF. DNA of the CDR3: TGCGCCAGCAGCCAAGATACGGGGACAGGGGAAAAACTGTTTTTT.